This passage covers 27 T cell receptor beta chains from one sample sequenced in a study of blood T cell repertoires in COVID-19. TCRdb's copy holds only in-frame clones and misses some; the assay was immunoSEQ multiplex PCR. Of some 100,000 clones detected, 80% to 95% appear once; the ten largest clones hold about 1.9%. The sequenced material came from peripheral blood. The receptors were sampled from a man aged 50-60 years with active COVID-19.

This rearrangement joins TRBV5-1 to TRBJ1-5; 7 nucleotides line up with TRBD1. The V gene end was trimmed by 4 bases and the J gene end by 4 bases; junction bases not matched to a gene: 2. This CDR3 region has 13 residues. CDR1 and CDR2 from the germline V gene are SGHRS and YFSETQ. This CDR3 is CASSRDSNQPQHF. Written as DNA, the CDR3 is TGCGCCAGCAGCCGGGACAGTAATCAGCCCCAGCATTTT.

V and J are TRBV7-2 and TRBJ2-3; TRBD2 agrees at 9 bases. After removal of 4 bases from V and 3 bases from J, the junction contained 5 bases not matched to a gene. The CDR3 runs 15 residues. The germline CDR1 and CDR2 sequences are SGHTA and FQGNSA. CDR3 loop: CASSSLAGATDTQYF. CDR3 in DNA: TGTGCCAGCAGCTCATTAGCGGGAGCAACAGATACGCAGTATTTT. The whole variable domain, filled in from reference TRBV7-2 and TRBJ2-3, reads GAGVSQSPSNKVTEKGKDVELRCDPISGHTALYWYRQSLGQGLEFLIYFQGNSAPDKSGLPSDRFSAERTGGSVSTLTIQRTQQEDSAVYLCASSSLAGATDTQYFGPGTRLTVL.

In nucleotides, the CDR3 is TGCGCCAGCAGTCAGGCGGGACTAACGTCGACAGATACGCAGTATTTT. Amino acids: CASSQAGLTSTDTQYF. V and J are TRBV10-1 and TRBJ2-3; 7 nucleotides agree with TRBD2. Losses at the gene ends were 5 bases for V and 3 bases for J; bases not matched to a gene: 11. Per germline, CDR1 WNHNN and CDR2 SYGVQD (reference sequence). The length of the CDR3 is 16 residues.

The rearrangement joins TRBV7-2 to TRBJ2-5; the D gene is possibly TRBD1 (6 bases). Trimming took 5 bases from V and 5 from J, leaving 18 bases between them. Per the germline V gene, CDR1 is SGHTA and CDR2 is FQGNSA. The CDR3 extends over 15 amino acids. The CDR3 coding sequence is TGTGCCAGCAGCGTTGCCGGCGGTGGGGGCGAGACCCAGTACTTC. It yields the protein CASSVAGGGGETQYF.

This clone appeared a few times. The J gene is TRBJ1-2, the V gene TRBV4-1; 7 bases align to TRBD1. The length of the CDR3 is 14 residues. Germline V gene data show CDR1 as MGHRA and CDR2 as YSYEKL. Trimming cost V 0 bases and J 4 bases; bases outside gene matches: 2. CDR3: CASSQEDRVYGYTF. CDR3 DNA: TGCGCCAGCAGCCAAGAAGACAGGGTCTATGGCTACACCTTC.

J is TRBJ1-1 and V is TRBV27; TRBD1 aligns across 12 bases. There are 13 residues in the CDR3. Germline V gene lookup returns CDR1 MNHEY and CDR2 SMNVEV (reference sequence). The V and J ends lost 6 bases and 8 bases, in that order; junction bases with no gene match: 4. The CDR3 nucleotides read TGTGCCAGCAGGGGGACAGGGGGCTTCGAAGCTTTCTTT. As protein: CASRGTGGFEAFF.

J is TRBJ2-1 and V is TRBV6-5; 10 positions match TRBD2. There are 14 residues in the CDR3. Unmatched junction bases numbered 5, after V lost 0 bases and J lost 12 bases. CDR1 and CDR2 from the germline V gene are MNHEY and SVGAGI. DNA for the CDR3: TGTGCCAGCAGTTACTCGCAGCGGGAGGGTGCGCAGTTCTTC. Translated, it gives CASSYSQREGAQFF.

As DNA, the CDR3 is TGTGCCAGCTCACCACAGGAACTAGCGGACGAGCAGTACGTC. It yields the protein CASSPQELADEQYV. The chain carries TRBV18 and TRBJ2-7; 8 nucleotides align to TRBD2. The CDR3 is 14 amino acids. The V gene end was trimmed by 1 base and the J gene end by 5 bases; junction bases not matched to a gene: 4. The germline CDR1 and CDR2 sequences are KGHSH and LQKENI.

This clone was counted a few times. V and J are TRBV5-6 and TRBJ2-2; 8 bases map to TRBD1. The CDR3 totals 14 residues. Trimming took 2 bases from V and 7 from J; bases not matched to a gene: 4. Per germline, CDR1 SGHDT and CDR2 YYEEEE. As DNA, the CDR3 is TGTGCCAGCAGCTTACAGGGGGGTATCGGGGAGCTGTTTTTT. It yields the protein CASSLQGGIGELFF. The entire variable domain, with the rest obtained from reference TRBV5-6 and TRBJ2-2, is as follows: DAGVTQSPTHLIKTRGQQVTLRCSPKSGHDTVSWYQQALGQGPQFIFQYYEEEERQRGNFPDRFSGHQFPNYSSELNVNALLLGDSALYLCASSLQGGIGELFFGEGSRLTVL.

The V and J genes are TRBV24-1 and TRBJ2-3; 7 bases map to TRBD2. The CDR3 is 16 amino acids. CDR1 is KGHDR and CDR2 is SFDVKD in the germline V gene. V trimming: 4 bases; J trimming: 4 bases; junction bases outside the gene matches: 10. The CDR3, as DNA: TGTGCCACCAGTGACCCCAGCGCGGGAGCTCCAGATACGCAGTATTTT. As protein: CATSDPSAGAPDTQYF.

The V and J genes are TRBV24-1 and TRBJ2-2; 12 positions match TRBD2. Germline V gene data show CDR1 as KGHDR and CDR2 as SFDVKD. This CDR3 has 14 amino acids. V trimming: 10 bases; J trimming: 4 bases; junction bases outside the gene matches: 3. In DNA form, the CDR3 reads TGTGCCACTACTAGCGGGAGGTCCACCGGGGAGCTGTTTTTT. Translated, it gives CATTSGRSTGELFF.

As to this clone: At one end, the junction sequence differs from germline, possibly due to a read error. This chain uses TRBV6-5 with TRBJ1-6, with D possibly TRBD1 on 5 matching bases. The CDR3 is 15 residues long. Germline CDR1 and CDR2: MNHEY and SVGAGI. The CDR3 sequence is CASIGTLSHNSPLHF. The DNA of the CDR3 is TGTGCCAGCATTGGGACTCTCTCCCATAATTCACCCCTCCACTTT.

The rearrangement joins TRBV7-9 to TRBJ2-1; 11 nucleotides agree with TRBD1. The V gene's germline CDR1 is SEHNR and CDR2 FQNEAQ (reference sequence). The V and J ends lost 5 bases and 2 bases, in that order; junction bases with no gene match: 5. The CDR3 has 16 amino acids. CDR3: CASSGGQGATYNEQFF. The CDR3 DNA is TGTGCCAGCAGCGGAGGACAGGGGGCTACCTACAATGAGCAGTTCTTC.

This sequence joins TRBV5-1 and TRBJ2-5; TRBD1 is a possible D gene (6 bases). The CDR3 runs 17 residues. The germline CDR1 and CDR2 sequences are SGHRS and YFSETQ. Deletions cut 4 bases from V and 5 bases from J, with 24 bases between. As DNA, the CDR3 is TGCGCCAGCAGCCTTACTCCCGGCAGGGGCCCCCGCGAGACCCAGTACTTC. It is translated as CASSLTPGRGPRETQYF.

J is TRBJ1-1 and V is TRBV6-5, with TRBD1 matching 9 bases. CDR3 size: 14 residues. Germline loops: CDR1 MNHEY, CDR2 SVGAGI. V lost 6 bases to trimming and J lost 3 bases; unmatched junction nucleotides: 5. CDR3 amino acids: CASSPDRGDTEAFF. The CDR3 DNA reads TGTGCCAGCAGCCCGGACAGGGGAGACACTGAAGCTTTCTTT.

The CDR3 nucleotides read TGTGCCAGCAGCCAAGACAGGGGGCGGAATCAGCCCCAGCATTTT. Protein sequence: CASSQDRGRNQPQHF. The gene calls are TRBV7-8 and TRBJ1-5; the match to TRBD1 covers 10 bases. The length of the CDR3 is 15 residues. After removal of 5 bases from V and 4 bases from J, the junction contained 5 bases not matched to a gene. The germline CDR1 and CDR2 sequences are SGHVS and FQNEAQ.

The rearrangement joins TRBV3-1 (or the pseudogene TRBV3-2) to TRBJ1-1; TRBD1 is a possible D gene (5 bases). Trimming took 3 bases from V and 5 from J, leaving 19 bases between them. Looked up from germline, CDR1 is LGHDT and CDR2 is YNNKEL (reference sequence). This CDR3 contains 16 residues. The CDR3 loop reads CASSQGSGGSGTEAFF. CDR3 nucleotides: TGTGCCAGCAGCCAGGGCTCCGGGGGATCGGGGACTGAAGCTTTCTTT.

V usage is TRBV6-5 and J usage is TRBJ2-3, with 8 positions matching TRBD1. This CDR3 spans 15 amino acids. Trimming removed 4 bases from V and 3 bases from J; junction bases left unmatched: 6. From germline, CDR1 is MNHEY and CDR2 SVGAGI. The CDR3, as DNA: TGTGCCAGCAGTTTCGACAGGGGAGGTACAGATACGCAGTATTTT. Amino acid sequence: CASSFDRGGTDTQYF.

This chain links TRBV4-1 with TRBJ2-5; 14 bases align to TRBD2. The germline V gene has CDR1 MGHRA and CDR2 YSYEKL. The CDR3 is 18 residues long. J gave up 5 bases and V 1 base, and 9 bases lay outside the gene matches. DNA for the CDR3: TGCGCCAGCAGCCAAGTGGCGGGGACTAGCGGGAGTGGGGAGACCCAGTACTTC. Protein product: CASSQVAGTSGSGETQYF.

The chain couples TRBV9 to TRBJ1-3; D is unclear. Trimming removed 3 bases at V and 0 bases at J, with 10 bases between. Germline V gives CDR1 SGDLS, CDR2 YYNGEE. This CDR3 spans 15 amino acids. CDR3 coding DNA: TGTGCCAGCAGCGGACCGGGATCCTCTGGAAACACCATATATTTT. It specifies CASSGPGSSGNTIYF.

The chain employs TRBV6-5 and TRBJ1-1; TRBD1 is a possible D gene (6 bases). CDR1 MNHEY and CDR2 SVGAGI come from the germline V gene. V dropped 6 bases and J dropped 0 bases, with 14 bases sitting between them. CDR3 size: 15 residues. The CDR3 DNA sequence: TGTGCCAGCAGGAGGACCCAGGGGATGAACACTGAAGCTTTCTTT. It codes for CASRRTQGMNTEAFF.

This sequence joins TRBV6-5 and TRBJ2-2; 8 bases align to TRBD1. This CDR3 has 14 amino acids. Looked up from germline, CDR1 is MNHEY and CDR2 is SVGAGI. The V segment lost 7 bases and the J segment 5 bases; nucleotides outside the gene matches: 6. CDR3 in amino acids: CASKGQGWTGELFF. The CDR3 DNA sequence: TGTGCCAGCAAAGGACAGGGATGGACCGGGGAGCTGTTTTTT.

The chain combines TRBV6-5 with TRBJ1-1, with TRBD1 identical over 7 bases. After removal of 4 bases from V and 4 bases from J, the junction contained 9 bases not matched to a gene. Germline CDR1 reads MNHEY; CDR2 reads SVGAGI. This CDR3 has 15 amino acids. The CDR3, as DNA: TGTGCCAGCAGTTCAGACGTACAGGGGTTCACTGAAGCTTTCTTT. Protein sequence: CASSSDVQGFTEAFF.

The V gene is TRBV7-2, the J gene TRBJ2-7, with D tentatively TRBD2 (5 bases). From germline, CDR1 is SGHTA and CDR2 FQGNSA. The CDR3 sequence is 14 residues long. V was trimmed by 0 bases and J by 1 base, leaving 7 bases between them. The CDR3 here is CASSLASGSYEQYV. The DNA of the CDR3 is TGTGCCAGCAGCTTAGCCAGCGGATCCTACGAGCAGTACGTC.

V usage is TRBV27 and J usage is TRBJ2-3; 10 nucleotides align to TRBD1. CDR3 length: 16 residues. J was trimmed by 2 bases and V by 3 bases; bases with no gene match: 5. Germline CDR1 reads MNHEY; CDR2 reads SMNVEV (reference sequence). CDR3 amino acids: CASSLRTGGITDTQYF. CDR3 nucleotide sequence: TGTGCCAGCAGTTTGCGGACAGGGGGTATCACAGATACGCAGTATTTT.

This chain uses TRBV5-1 with TRBJ1-2, with a possible D match to TRBD1 (5 bases). Per germline, CDR1 SGHRS and CDR2 YFSETQ. Deletions cut 0 bases from V and 4 bases from J, with 16 bases between. The CDR3 consists of 16 residues. Here the CDR3 DNA reads TGCGCCAGCAGCTTGGGTGTGGCAGGGCCAGCCTATGGCTACACCTTC. Residues: CASSLGVAGPAYGYTF.

The J gene is TRBJ1-2, the V gene TRBV12-3 or TRBV12-4, with TRBD1 matching 7 bases. The CDR3 totals 13 residues. Trimming cost V 5 bases and J 7 bases; bases outside gene matches: 7. Written as DNA, the CDR3 is TGTGCCAGCAGTACACGACAGGGCATTGGCTACACCTTC. This encodes CASSTRQGIGYTF.